The 18 T cell receptor beta chains presented below share a single source sample, sequenced in a study of PD-1 blockade in classical Hodgkin lymphoma. As for time point: cycle 4 day 1 (C4D1), after more than five weeks of nivolumab. Relapse was seen in all patients after autologous stem cell transplantation, and brentuximab vedotin exposure was variable. The assay was immunoSEQ multiplex PCR, and TCRdb's table has in-frame clones only and misses some. The sample shows around 60,000 clones, 91% of them seen only once. This material consisted of peripheral blood mononuclear cells (PBMCs), taken before the fourth cycle of nivolumab. These receptors all come from a human donor with classical Hodgkin lymphoma.

V is TRBV20-1 and J is TRBJ1-1; 7 bases line up with TRBD1. Germline V gene sequence: CDR1 DFQATT, CDR2 SNEGSKA (reference sequence). The trim removed 6 bases at V and 8 bases at J, leaving 6 bases unmatched. The CDR3 consists of 11 residues. The chain's CDR3 is CSAGTVDEAFF. The CDR3 nucleotides read TGCAGTGCCGGGACAGTCGACGAAGCTTTCTTT.

The chain uses TRBV6-1 and TRBJ1-5; D might be TRBD1 (5 bases). Germline CDR1 MNHNS, CDR2 SASEGT. V was shortened by 10 bases and J by 7 bases, with 17 bases between the two germline ends. The CDR3 has 13 amino acids. DNA of the CDR3: TGTGCCACTTCTCCGGGCAGGGAACAGCCCCAGCATTTT. Translated: CATSPGREQPQHF.

The CDR3 here is CASSIFASGANVLTF. CDR3 sequence (DNA): TGTGCCAGTAGTATATTCGCCTCTGGGGCCAACGTCCTGACTTTC. This chain connects TRBV19 to TRBJ2-6, with D uncertain. The germline V gene encodes CDR1 LNHDA and CDR2 SQIVND (reference sequence). V lost 2 bases and J 0 bases, leaving 5 bases between the germline ends. The length of the CDR3 is 15 residues. The whole variable domain, remainder taken from reference TRBV19 and TRBJ2-6, is DGGITQSPKYLFRKEGQNVTLSCEQNLNHDAMYWYRQDPGQGLRLIYYSQIVNDFQKGDIAEGYSVSREKKESFPLTVTSAQKNPTAFYLCASSIFASGANVLTFGAGSRLTVL.

This chain links TRBV5-1 with TRBJ1-2; 8 positions agree with TRBD1. Trimming took 3 bases from V and 3 from J; bases not matched to a gene: 13. Germline V gene lookup returns CDR1 SGHRS and CDR2 YFSETQ. This CDR3 spans 17 amino acids. CDR3 amino acids: CASSSSQGQGYDYGYTF. DNA for the CDR3: TGCGCCAGCAGCTCAAGCCAAGGACAGGGTTATGACTATGGCTACACCTTC.

J is TRBJ1-1 and V is TRBV5-6, with D unresolved. CDR1 and CDR2 from the germline V gene are SGHDT and YYEEEE. The CDR3 consists of 12 residues. V shed 1 base and J shed 6 bases, with 7 bases lying between them. In nucleotides, the CDR3 is TGTGCCAGCAGCTTGTCGGGAGCTGAAGCTTTCTTT. Residues: CASSLSGAEAFF. The full variable domain, with the rest looked up from reference TRBV5-6 and TRBJ1-1, is DAGVTQSPTHLIKTRGQQVTLRCSPKSGHDTVSWYQQALGQGPQFIFQYYEEEERQRGNFPDRFSGHQFPNYSSELNVNALLLGDSALYLCASSLSGAEAFFGQGTRLTVV.

The chain recombines TRBV15 with TRBJ1-2; 7 nucleotides line up with TRBD1. Germline V gene sequence: CDR1 LNHNV, CDR2 YYDKDF (reference sequence). The trim removed 0 bases at V and 8 bases at J, leaving 6 bases unmatched. The CDR3 loop spans 14 amino acids. CDR3: CATSRDKNRGGYTF. The DNA of the CDR3 is TGTGCCACCAGCAGAGATAAGAACAGGGGAGGCTACACCTTC.

The rearrangement joins TRBV28 to TRBJ1-6; tentative D call: TRBD1 (5 bases). The CDR3 is 17 residues long. The V gene lost 5 bases and the J gene lost 15 bases, with 29 bases spanning the gap. CDR1 and CDR2 (germline): MDHEN, SYDVKM. CDR3 sequence reads: CASSPWRGSENSPGLHF. As DNA, the CDR3 is TGTGCCAGCAGTCCCTGGAGGGGATCAGAGAATTCACCCGGCCTCCACTTT.

With respect to this clone: Germline is not matched at one junction end, which may reflect a read error. V and J are TRBV27 and TRBJ2-1; no definite D call. The CDR3 totals 13 residues. Germline values: CDR1 MNHEY, CDR2 SMNVEV (reference sequence). CDR3 region: CASSYRSFNEQFF. The CDR3 bases are TGTGCCAGCAGTTACCGCTCCTTCAATGAGCAGTTCTTC.

This clone appeared a single time. The CDR3 loop reads CASSFPSTEAFF. The CDR3 DNA follows: TGCGCCAGCAGCTTTCCAAGCACTGAAGCTTTCTTT. This sequence joins TRBV5-1 and TRBJ1-1; no clear D gene. Deletions cut 2 bases from V and 4 bases from J, with 6 bases between. The CDR3 sequence is 12 residues long. The germline V gene has CDR1 SGHRS and CDR2 YFSETQ.

The chain has TRBV7-9 and TRBJ1-6, with 8 nucleotides matching TRBD1. This CDR3 is 17 amino acids long. The trim removed 1 base at V and 7 bases at J, leaving 9 bases unmatched. Germline values: CDR1 SEHNR, CDR2 FQNEAQ (reference sequence). The CDR3, as DNA: TGTGCCAGCAGCTTAGATGCTGGGGACAGGCGAAATTCACCCCTCCACTTT. Amino acid sequence: CASSLDAGDRRNSPLHF.

This sequence joins TRBV5-4 and TRBJ2-5; 8 bases map to TRBD2. V dropped 6 bases and J dropped 9; count of bases not matched to a gene: 16. CDR3 length: 15 residues. Germline CDR1 reads SGHNT; CDR2 reads YYREEE (reference sequence). CDR3 nucleotide sequence: TGTGCCAGCAAGCTATGGCGGGGGGATAATGAGCCCCAGTACTTC. Protein: CASKLWRGDNEPQYF.

The rearrangement links TRBV11-2 to TRBJ2-1, with a possible D match to TRBD1 (6 bases). The CDR3 is 16 residues long. The V gene lost 3 bases and the J gene lost 10 bases, with 22 bases spanning the gap. From germline, CDR1 is SGHAT and CDR2 FQNNGV. The CDR3 loop is CASSFSRLTGGREQFF. CDR3 in DNA: TGTGCCAGCAGCTTTAGTAGGTTGACTGGGGGCCGGGAGCAGTTCTTC.

The chain joins TRBV4-1 to TRBJ2-7; 7 nucleotides agree with TRBD2. V was pared by 8 bases and J by 0 bases, with 4 bases of the junction left unmatched. Per germline, CDR1 MGHRA and CDR2 YSYEKL. This CDR3 contains 13 residues. The CDR3 DNA is TGCGCCAGCGGGGAGGGCAGCTCCTACGAGCAGTACTTC. Amino acid sequence: CASGEGSSYEQYF.

This clone has only one observation. The genes are TRBV7-7 and TRBJ2-1; D possibly corresponds to TRBD2 (6 bases). Germline V gene lookup returns CDR1 SSHAT and CDR2 FNYEAQ (reference sequence). This CDR3 has 13 residues. CDR3 region: CASASGVGDEQFF. CDR3 DNA: TGTGCTAGCGCCTCGGGGGTTGGCGATGAGCAGTTCTTC.

This clone qualifies as medium-sized (0.01 to 0.1%). CDR3 region: CASSEWVGASYEQYF. The CDR3 DNA sequence: TGTGCCAGCAGTGAATGGGTTGGGGCATCCTACGAGCAGTACTTC. The chain recombines TRBV6-1 with TRBJ2-7, with D possibly TRBD1 on 5 matching bases. Between the trimmed V and J ends, which lost 2 bases and 1 base, there was a span of 12 bases. The CDR3 sequence is 15 residues long. Germline V CDR1 and CDR2: MNHNS, SASEGT.

The chain couples TRBV7-9 to TRBJ1-1, with TRBD1 matching 8 bases. V dropped 6 bases and J dropped 7; count of bases not matched to a gene: 7. This CDR3 contains 13 residues. From germline, CDR1 is SEHNR and CDR2 FQNEAQ (reference sequence). CDR3 sequence: CASSFYRGNEAFF. CDR3 nucleotides: TGTGCCAGCAGTTTTTACAGGGGGAATGAAGCTTTCTTT. The full variable domain, completed using reference TRBV7-9 and TRBJ1-1, is DTGVSQNPRHKITKRGQNVTFRCDPISEHNRLYWYRQTLGQGPEFLTYFQNEAQLEKSRLLSDRFSAERPKGSFSTLEIQRTEQGDSAMYLCASSFYRGNEAFFGQGTRLTVV.

The V gene is TRBV5-8, the J gene TRBJ2-7; D might be TRBD2 (7 bases). Germline lookup yields CDR1 SGHTS and CDR2 YDEGEE. V lost 2 bases and J 2 bases, leaving 11 bases between the germline ends. The CDR3 contains 14 residues. The CDR3 coding sequence is TGTGCCAGCAGCTTAAAGGGGGGGACCTACGAGCAGTACTTC. It yields the protein CASSLKGGTYEQYF. The complete variable domain, with remaining parts taken from reference TRBV5-8 and TRBJ2-7, reads EAGVTQSPTHLIKTRGQQATLRCSPISGHTSVYWYQQALGLGLQFLLWYDEGEERNRGNFPPRFSGRQFPNYSSELNVNALELEDSALYLCASSLKGGTYEQYFGPGTRLTVT.

The gene calls are TRBV20-1 and TRBJ2-1; possible D gene TRBD2, 5 bases. CDR3 length: 10 residues. V shed 3 bases and J shed 10 bases, with 7 bases lying between them. Germline V gene data show CDR1 as DFQATT and CDR2 as SNEGSKA (reference sequence). The CDR3: CSARRGEQFF. The DNA for the CDR3 is TGCAGTGCTAGGCGCGGGGAGCAGTTCTTC.